This entry concerns a single T cell receptor beta chain. This sample stems from a study of cytomegalovirus exposure and HLA in healthy donors. Everyone who donated was a healthy bone marrow donor. V was pared by 6 bases and J by 7 bases, with 13 bases between. CDR3 length: 13 amino acids. Germline values: CDR1 MDHEN, CDR2 SYDVKM. The primer mix had 60 Vbeta and 13 Jbeta primers. The repertoire was sequenced with immunoSEQ multiplex PCR; TCRdb's copy has only in-frame clones and lacks some. The sample holds 100,000 to 150,000 clones, about 73% seen once. This TCR was recovered from a woman in her 40s in good health and CMV-seronegative. This chain joins TRBV28 and TRBJ1-5; D is perhaps TRBD1 (6 bases). The specimen sequenced was PBMCs. This CDR3 reads CASSNPRGQPQHF. The CDR3 DNA sequence: TGTGCCAGCAGCAACCCTAGGGGGCAGCCCCAGCATTTT. Using reference TRBV28 and TRBJ1-5 for the parts outside the CDR3, the full variable domain is DVKVTQSSRYLVKRTGEKVFLECVQDMDHENMFWYRQDPGLGLRLIYFSYDVKMKEKGDIPEGYSVSREKKERFSLILESASTNQTSMYLCASSNPRGQPQHFGDGTRLSIL.